A single sample is the source of the 5 T cell receptor beta chains below, sequenced in a study of blood T cell repertoires in COVID-19. The method was immunoSEQ multiplex PCR; TCRdb's version includes in-frame clones alone and lacks a portion of them. This sample has 90,000 to 100,000 clones, with around 72% found just once. The material sequenced was peripheral blood. These receptors were collected from a woman in her sixties or seventies in a cohort sampled during active or convalescent COVID-19.

This clone has a count of ten or more. The chain carries TRBV19 and TRBJ2-7, with D possibly matching TRBD1 (6 bases). Between the trimmed V and J ends, which lost 7 bases and 0 bases, there was a span of 13 bases. Germline CDR1 LNHDA, CDR2 SQIVND (reference sequence). The length of the CDR3 is 14 residues. CDR3 sequence (DNA): TGTGCCAGTACCCCAGGGGTCAGCTCCTACGAGCAGTACTTC. This sequence encodes CASTPGVSSYEQYF.

This clone was counted a single time. The CDR3 sequence is CASSNRPGDTQYF. As DNA, the CDR3 is TGTGCCAGCAGCAACCGACCGGGAGATACGCAGTATTTT. The rearrangement links TRBV7-9 to TRBJ2-3; D is uncertain. V lost 5 bases to trimming and J lost 5 bases, with 11 bases between them. The CDR3 runs 13 residues. The germline gives CDR1 SEHNR, CDR2 FQNEAQ (reference sequence).

The chain is built from TRBV29-1 and TRBJ2-6, with D unresolved. Trimming stripped 4 bases from V and 1 base from J, with 5 bases between. There are 13 residues in the CDR3. The germline V gene encodes CDR1 SQVTM and CDR2 ANQGSEA. Here the CDR3 reads CSVAVSGANVLTF. In DNA, the CDR3 is TGCAGCGTTGCGGTGTCTGGGGCCAACGTCCTGACTTTC.

This rearrangement joins TRBV7-2 to TRBJ2-1, with a tentative D call TRBD1 (6 bases). The CDR3 has 15 residues. Germline loops: CDR1 SGHTA, CDR2 FQGNSA. Trimming took off 4 bases at V and 3 bases at J, with 13 bases between the two ends. The CDR3 spells CASSYTGIGYNEQFF. The CDR3, as DNA: TGTGCCAGCAGCTATACAGGGATCGGCTACAATGAGCAGTTCTTC.

This clone has a handful of counts. The rearrangement links TRBV20-1 to TRBJ2-1; 8 nucleotides line up with TRBD2. The germline gives CDR1 DFQATT, CDR2 SNEGSKA (reference sequence). The CDR3 extends over 15 amino acids. The J segment lost 0 bases and the V segment lost 3 bases, leaving 4 bases of the junction unmatched. The CDR3 spells CSASIAGFSYNEQFF. The CDR3 DNA sequence: TGCAGTGCTAGTATAGCGGGATTCTCCTACAATGAGCAGTTCTTC.